This T cell receptor (beta chain) came from a study of blood T cells in healthy people across ages. Study details: Template switching caught about one barcoded beta molecule for each two T cells.

Points from the study as a whole: Older age went with lower TCR beta diversity per million T cells, in a roughly linear way. Considered underestimates were the diversity estimates obtained from one million T cells.

In regard to this clonotype: The target antigen is unknown.

V gave up 3 bases and J gave up 5 bases; unmatched junction bases: 12. The CDR3 totals 16 residues. Alongside a J-beta primer mix, a sample-barcoded 5' primer served in a second PCR lasting about 7 to 11 cycles. Using its own MiXCR run on the 5' RACE reads, TCRdb lists one record per CDR3 protein. Of 750,000 to 950,000 distinct CDR3 sequences listed, almost 30% are singletons. Separately, the same data were catalogued under a study of T cells of mothers and their children.

The material sequenced was blood. The chain employs TRBV12-3 or TRBV12-4 and TRBJ1-2; 7 bases fit TRBD1. This sequence originates from a woman between 40 and 50 years old in good health. The CDR3 DNA sequence: TGTGCCAGCAGTTTCGCAGGGGTAGGGGGCGATTATGGCTACACCTTC. Encoded protein: CASSFAGVGGDYGYTF.